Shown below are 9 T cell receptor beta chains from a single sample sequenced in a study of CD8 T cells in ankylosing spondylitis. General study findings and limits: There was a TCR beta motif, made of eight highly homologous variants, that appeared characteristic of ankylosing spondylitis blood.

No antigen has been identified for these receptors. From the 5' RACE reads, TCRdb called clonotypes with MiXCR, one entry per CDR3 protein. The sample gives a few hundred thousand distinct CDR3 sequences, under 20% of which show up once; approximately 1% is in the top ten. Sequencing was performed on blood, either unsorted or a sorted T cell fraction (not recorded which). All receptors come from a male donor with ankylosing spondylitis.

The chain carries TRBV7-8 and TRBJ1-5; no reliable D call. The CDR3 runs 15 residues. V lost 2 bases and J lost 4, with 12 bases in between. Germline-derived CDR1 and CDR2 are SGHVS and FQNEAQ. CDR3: CASSLRSTENQPQHF. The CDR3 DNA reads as TGTGCCAGCAGCTTAAGGTCGACGGAGAATCAGCCCCAGCATTTT.

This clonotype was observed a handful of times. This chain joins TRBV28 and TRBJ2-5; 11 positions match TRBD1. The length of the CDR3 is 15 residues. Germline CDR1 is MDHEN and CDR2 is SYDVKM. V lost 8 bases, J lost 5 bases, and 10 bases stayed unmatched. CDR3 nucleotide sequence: TGTGCCAGCGGCGAACGGGACAGGGGGAGGGAGACCCAGTACTTC. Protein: CASGERDRGRETQYF.

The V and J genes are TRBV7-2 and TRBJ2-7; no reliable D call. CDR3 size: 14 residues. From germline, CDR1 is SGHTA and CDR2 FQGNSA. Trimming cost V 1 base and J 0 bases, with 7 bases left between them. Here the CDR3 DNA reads TGTGCCAGCAGCTTAGATTACAACTCCTACGAGCAGTACTTC. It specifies CASSLDYNSYEQYF.

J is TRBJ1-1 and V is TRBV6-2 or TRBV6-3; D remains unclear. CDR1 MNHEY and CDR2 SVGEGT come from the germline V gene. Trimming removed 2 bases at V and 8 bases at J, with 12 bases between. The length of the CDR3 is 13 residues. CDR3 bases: TGTGCCAGCAGTTACGTGCCCCGCGACGAAGCTTTCTTT. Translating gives CASSYVPRDEAFF.

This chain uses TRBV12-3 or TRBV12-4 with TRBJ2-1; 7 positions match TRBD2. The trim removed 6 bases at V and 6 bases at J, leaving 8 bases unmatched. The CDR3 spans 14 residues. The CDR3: CASRSSGVVNEQFF. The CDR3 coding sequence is TGTGCCAGCAGATCCAGCGGGGTGGTCAATGAGCAGTTCTTC.

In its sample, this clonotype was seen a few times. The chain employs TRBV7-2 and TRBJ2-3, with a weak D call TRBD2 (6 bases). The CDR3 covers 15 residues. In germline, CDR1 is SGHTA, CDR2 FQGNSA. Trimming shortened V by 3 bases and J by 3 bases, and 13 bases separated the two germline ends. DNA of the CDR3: TGTGCCAGCAGCTTTTCCTCGACTAGGACAGATACGCAGTATTTT. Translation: CASSFSSTRTDTQYF. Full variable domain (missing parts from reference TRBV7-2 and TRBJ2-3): GAGVSQSPSNKVTEKGKDVELRCDPISGHTALYWYRQSLGQGLEFLIYFQGNSAPDKSGLPSDRFSAERTGGSVSTLTIQRTQQEDSAVYLCASSFSSTRTDTQYFGPGTRLTVL.

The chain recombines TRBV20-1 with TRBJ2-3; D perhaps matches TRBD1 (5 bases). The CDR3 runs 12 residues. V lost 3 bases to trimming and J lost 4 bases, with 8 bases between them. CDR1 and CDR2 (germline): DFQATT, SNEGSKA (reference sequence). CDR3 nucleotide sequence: TGCAGTGCTAGTGTCAGGGCAGATACGCAGTATTTT. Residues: CSASVRADTQYF.

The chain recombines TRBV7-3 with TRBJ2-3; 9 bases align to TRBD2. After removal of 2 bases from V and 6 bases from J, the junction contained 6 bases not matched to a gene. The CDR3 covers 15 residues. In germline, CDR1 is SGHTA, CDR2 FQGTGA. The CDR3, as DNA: TGTGCCAGCAGCTTACTAGCGGGGACCCCTGATACGCAGTATTTT. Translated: CASSLLAGTPDTQYF.

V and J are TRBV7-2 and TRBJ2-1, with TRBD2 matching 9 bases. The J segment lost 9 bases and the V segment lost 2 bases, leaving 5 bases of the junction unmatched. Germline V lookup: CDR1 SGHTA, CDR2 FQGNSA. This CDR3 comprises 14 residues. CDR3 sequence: CASSLYRTSVEQFF. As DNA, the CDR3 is TGTGCCAGCAGCTTATACAGGACTAGCGTTGAGCAGTTCTTC.